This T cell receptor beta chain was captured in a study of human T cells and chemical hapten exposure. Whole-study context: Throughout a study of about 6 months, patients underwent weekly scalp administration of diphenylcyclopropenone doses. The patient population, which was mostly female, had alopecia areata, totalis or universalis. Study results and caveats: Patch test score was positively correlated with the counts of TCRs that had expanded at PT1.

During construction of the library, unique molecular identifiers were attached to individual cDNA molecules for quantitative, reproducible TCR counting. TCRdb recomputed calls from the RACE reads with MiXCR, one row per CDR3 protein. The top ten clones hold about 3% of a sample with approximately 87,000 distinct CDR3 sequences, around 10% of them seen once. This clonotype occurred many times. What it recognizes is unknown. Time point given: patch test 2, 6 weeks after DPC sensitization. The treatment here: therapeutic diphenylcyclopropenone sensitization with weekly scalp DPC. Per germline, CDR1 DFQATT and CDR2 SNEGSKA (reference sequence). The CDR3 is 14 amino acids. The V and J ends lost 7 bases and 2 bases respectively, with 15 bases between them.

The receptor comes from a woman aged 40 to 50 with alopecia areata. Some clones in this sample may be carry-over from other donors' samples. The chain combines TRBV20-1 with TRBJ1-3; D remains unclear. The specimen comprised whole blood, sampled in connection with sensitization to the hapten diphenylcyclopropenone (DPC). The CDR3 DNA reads TGCAGTGGACTGTTTGGGTCGACTGGAAACACCATATATTTT. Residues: CSGLFGSTGNTIYF.